The 22 T cell receptor beta chains reported below all come from one sample, sequenced in a study of shared clonotypes between healthy human individuals. Profiling relied on immunoSEQ multiplex PCR, and the TCRdb table lists in-frame clones only, not all of them. The repertoire includes over 700,000 clones, around 77% of them detected once, and around 1.7% sits in the top ten. Sequenced input: memory CD4+ T cells sorted from blood. Sample subset: CD45RA-negative fraction. These receptor sequences come from a woman aged 25-40 years in good health.

The chain uses TRBV2 and TRBJ2-3; D not certain. Germline CDR1 and CDR2: SNHLY and FYNNEI. The CDR3 has 13 amino acids. Trimming removed 5 bases at V and 0 bases at J, with 6 bases between. CDR3 bases: TGTGCCAGCAGTCCTGAAAGCACAGATACGCAGTATTTT. Its protein product is CASSPESTDTQYF.

The gene calls are TRBV7-9 and TRBJ2-7; TRBD2 aligns across 8 bases. CDR1 is SEHNR, CDR2 FQNEAQ, per germline (reference sequence). V lost 6 bases, J lost 5 bases, and 12 bases stayed unmatched. The CDR3 covers 15 residues. This CDR3 reads CASRSLIGRADEQYF. CDR3 bases: TGTGCCAGCAGGTCCCTCATCGGGAGGGCCGACGAGCAGTACTTC.

The chain has TRBV2 and TRBJ2-5; a weak D match, TRBD2 (5 bases). V gave up 4 bases and J gave up 5 bases, with 11 bases separating them. CDR1 is SNHLY and CDR2 is FYNNEI in the germline V gene. The CDR3 totals 13 residues. Here the CDR3 reads CASSGASPETQYF. CDR3 sequence (DNA): TGTGCCAGCAGTGGGGCTAGCCCTGAGACCCAGTACTTC. The full variable domain, completed using reference TRBV2 and TRBJ2-5, is EPEVTQTPSHQVTQMGQEVILRCVPISNHLYFYWYRQILGQKVEFLVSFYNNEISEKSEIFDDQFSVERPDGSNFTLKIRSTKLEDSAMYFCASSGASPETQYFGPGTRLLVL.

This chain joins TRBV7-9 and TRBJ1-2; 9 positions match TRBD1. Germline V gene lookup returns CDR1 SEHNR and CDR2 FQNEAQ (reference sequence). This CDR3 is built from 17 residues. The J segment lost 3 bases and the V segment lost 6 bases, leaving 14 bases of the junction unmatched. Here the CDR3 DNA reads TGTGCCAGCAGAACCCTCCAACAGGGGGCCCCTGACTATGGCTACACCTTC. Amino acids: CASRTLQQGAPDYGYTF. Using reference TRBV7-9 and TRBJ1-2 for the parts outside the CDR3, the full variable domain is DTGVSQNPRHKITKRGQNVTFRCDPISEHNRLYWYRQTLGQGPEFLTYFQNEAQLEKSRLLSDRFSAERPKGSFSTLEIQRTEQGDSAMYLCASRTLQQGAPDYGYTFGSGTRLTVV.

This clone occurred once. V usage is TRBV4-2 and J usage is TRBJ2-1; 10 bases fit TRBD2. The germline gives CDR1 LGHNA, CDR2 YNFKEQ. The junction had 8 bases not matched to a gene; V was cut back by 6 bases and J by 6 bases. This CDR3 comprises 15 residues. CDR3 DNA sequence: TGTGCCAGCAGGAAAACTAGCGGGGTATTCAATGAGCAGTTCTTC. Translation: CASRKTSGVFNEQFF.

V is TRBV28 and J is TRBJ1-4; D gene uncertain. Trimming took 7 bases from V and 0 from J, leaving 12 bases between them. Germline lookup yields CDR1 MDHEN and CDR2 SYDVKM. The CDR3 is 15 residues long. The CDR3 nucleotides are TGTGCCAGCATGGGAAGGGCAGCAACTAATGAAAAACTGTTTTTT. As protein: CASMGRAATNEKLFF.

The chain employs TRBV29-1 and TRBJ2-7, with 8 positions matching TRBD1. The CDR3 loop spans 13 amino acids. Germline CDR1 SQVTM, CDR2 ANQGSEA. Losses at the gene ends were 7 bases for V and 5 bases for J; bases not matched to a gene: 10. The CDR3 loop reads CSAGQGSANEQYF. The CDR3 DNA sequence: TGCAGCGCCGGACAGGGATCGGCCAACGAGCAGTACTTC.

With regard to this clone: Other nucleotide sequences in the sample specify the same CDR3. This sequence joins TRBV9 and TRBJ1-3; D not certain. The CDR3 sequence is 13 residues long. Germline values: CDR1 SGDLS, CDR2 YYNGEE. Trimming removed 0 bases from V and 4 bases from J, with 5 bases in between. This chain's CDR3 is CASSVDGGNTIYF. CDR3 sequence (DNA): TGTGCCAGCAGCGTAGACGGAGGAAACACCATATATTTT.

As for this clone: Other DNA sequences in the sample encode the same CDR3. The V and J genes are TRBV7-3 and TRBJ1-1; perhaps TRBD1 as D (6 bases). Per germline, CDR1 SGHTA and CDR2 FQGTGA. V lost 6 bases and J 2 bases, leaving 10 bases between the germline ends. This CDR3 contains 13 residues. CDR3 DNA: TGTGCCAGCAGTTCAGGGGTCAACACTGAAGCTTTCTTT. This sequence encodes CASSSGVNTEAFF.

The J gene is TRBJ2-1, the V gene TRBV2; 7 bases align to TRBD2. Germline trimming cut 6 bases from V and 4 bases from J; bases unmatched to any gene: 6. CDR3 length: 14 amino acids. Germline V gives CDR1 SNHLY, CDR2 FYNNEI. CDR3: CASRATSSYNEQFF. As DNA, the CDR3 is TGTGCCAGCAGGGCGACTAGCAGTTACAATGAGCAGTTCTTC.

The gene calls are TRBV4-1 and TRBJ2-7; no definite D call. The CDR3 is made up of 15 amino acids. CDR1 and CDR2 (germline): MGHRA, YSYEKL. Trimming left V 1 base short and J 3 bases short, with 13 bases between. This CDR3 reads CASSQAPLRNYEQYF. The DNA of the CDR3 is TGCGCCAGCAGCCAAGCCCCCTTGCGGAACTACGAGCAGTACTTC.

This chain joins TRBV28 and TRBJ2-7; 11 bases are a match to TRBD1. The CDR3 spans 14 residues. Germline CDR1 is MDHEN and CDR2 is SYDVKM. V was clipped by 5 bases and J by 3 bases; unmatched bases: 3. This CDR3 reads CASSTGTGGYEQYF. The CDR3 region has the DNA TGTGCCAGCAGTACAGGGACAGGGGGCTACGAGCAGTACTTC.

The chain combines TRBV10-3 with TRBJ1-2; D may be TRBD1 (5 bases). The CDR3 spans 14 residues. The germline CDR1 and CDR2 sequences are ENHRY and SYGVKD. The V and J ends lost 0 bases and 4 bases respectively, with 9 bases between them. CDR3 coding DNA: TGTGCCATCAGTGAGTCTGGGGGAACCTATGGCTACACCTTC. Residues: CAISESGGTYGYTF.

This clone was seen at least ten times. V and J are TRBV15 and TRBJ2-3; 7 nucleotides line up with TRBD2. V shed 3 bases and J 2 bases; nucleotides not matched to a gene: 8. Germline CDR1 and CDR2: LNHNV and YYDKDF (reference sequence). This CDR3 is 16 amino acids long. Written as DNA, the CDR3 is TGTGCCACCAGCAGGAAACTGAGCGGGACCACAGATACGCAGTATTTT. Encoded protein: CATSRKLSGTTDTQYF.

The chain has TRBV18 and TRBJ1-4; D gene ambiguous. The germline V gene has CDR1 KGHSH and CDR2 LQKENI. This CDR3 comprises 15 residues. V was shortened by 5 bases and J by 0 bases, with 10 bases between the two germline ends. The CDR3 DNA follows: TGTGCCAGCTCAGATCAAGCGGCAACTAATGAAAAACTGTTTTTT. It yields the protein CASSDQAATNEKLFF.

The V gene is TRBV18, the J gene TRBJ2-1; 11 nucleotides align to TRBD2. Germline CDR1 KGHSH, CDR2 LQKENI. The CDR3 sequence is 16 residues long. V was pared by 2 bases and J by 6 bases, with 6 bases of the junction left unmatched. The CDR3 protein is CASSPSSGRALNEQFF. In nucleotides, the CDR3 is TGTGCCAGCTCACCAAGTAGCGGGAGGGCTCTCAATGAGCAGTTCTTC. Together with reference TRBV18 and TRBJ2-1, the CDR3 gives the full variable domain: NAGVMQNPRHLVRRRGQEARLRCSPMKGHSHVYWYRQLPEEGLKFMVYLQKENIIDESGMPKERFSAEFPKEGPSILRIQQVVRGDSAAYFCASSPSSGRALNEQFFGPGTRLTVL.

The chain couples TRBV19 to TRBJ1-1; unclear D gene. The germline gives CDR1 LNHDA, CDR2 SQIVND (reference sequence). V dropped 2 bases and J dropped 4 bases, with 8 bases sitting between them. This CDR3 contains 13 residues. This CDR3 reads CASSIKRATEAFF. The DNA for the CDR3 is TGTGCCAGTAGTATAAAACGTGCCACTGAAGCTTTCTTT.

This chain uses TRBV6-1 with TRBJ2-1, with 14 nucleotides matching TRBD2. This CDR3 has 13 residues. Germline-derived CDR1 and CDR2 are MNHNS and SASEGT. J lost 14 bases, V lost 6 bases, and 6 bases had no gene match. The CDR3 DNA reads TGTGCCAGCAGCTTTTTGACTAGCGGGAGGGAGTTCTTC. Translating gives CASSFLTSGREFF.

V usage is TRBV11-2 and J usage is TRBJ1-3; maybe TRBD1 (5 bases). The CDR3 covers 12 residues. Deletions cut 8 bases from V and 3 bases from J, with 8 bases between. Germline V gives CDR1 SGHAT, CDR2 FQNNGV. CDR3 in amino acids: CASGRDGNTIYF. CDR3 coding DNA: TGTGCCAGCGGCAGGGATGGAAACACCATATATTTT.

The chain uses TRBV19 and TRBJ2-3; tentative D call: TRBD2 (6 bases). The ends were cut back, 1 base at V and 5 bases at J, with 13 bases in the middle. The CDR3 is 15 amino acids. Germline V lookup: CDR1 LNHDA, CDR2 SQIVND (reference sequence). The chain's CDR3 is CASSIGSGARDTQYF. As DNA, the CDR3 is TGTGCCAGTAGTATAGGGTCGGGAGCGAGAGATACGCAGTATTTT.

This clone showed up just once. The V call is TRBV12-5, the J call TRBJ2-1; D perhaps matches TRBD1 (6 bases). Germline CDR1 LGHNT, CDR2 FRNRAP. The CDR3 is 12 amino acids. The CDR3 region is CAPGHSYNEQFF. Here the CDR3 DNA reads TGTGCCCCGGGACACTCCTACAATGAGCAGTTCTTC.

The chain joins TRBV6-4 to TRBJ2-7, with D uncertain. Germline V gene data show CDR1 as MRHNA and CDR2 as SNTAGT. Trimming removed 3 bases at V and 2 bases at J, with 14 bases between. The CDR3 is 15 residues long. The CDR3 coding sequence is TGTGCCAGCAGTGAAGATGGAAAGCGAGCCTACGAGCAGTACTTC. Protein: CASSEDGKRAYEQYF.